This TCR beta chain was retrieved from a study of PD-1 blockade in classical Hodgkin lymphoma. Comments on this clone: Its antigen is currently unknown.

Relapse after autologous stem cell transplantation occurred in every patient, and brentuximab vedotin exposure varied. From thawed PBMCs, CD4+ T cells were purified using magnetic negative selection. Per the germline V gene, CDR1 is GTSNPN and CDR2 is SVGIG (reference sequence). This CDR3 contains 13 residues. With V trimmed by 3 bases and J by 6 bases, 5 bases remained unmatched. Repertoires were generated with immunoSEQ multiplex PCR, while TCRdb's copy carries only in-frame clones and drops some. The table includes 30,000 to 35,000 clones, roughly 90% detected once. General study findings and limits: Baseline diversity resembling that of newly diagnosed patients was seen in complete responders. Healthy donors were reported to have higher baseline TCR diversity than newly diagnosed patients. Still unresolved is the cause of the repertoire differences, which may be disease activity or prior therapy. Patients starting nivolumab under 1 year after ASCT were excluded.

The sequences come from CD4+ T cells from blood, collected at baseline. The TCR sequence derives from a human donor with classical Hodgkin lymphoma. This sequence joins TRBV30 and TRBJ1-2; 9 bases line up with TRBD1. The CDR3 here is CAWSTGGANGYTF. CDR3 DNA sequence: TGTGCCTGGAGCACAGGGGGCGCGAATGGCTACACCTTC.